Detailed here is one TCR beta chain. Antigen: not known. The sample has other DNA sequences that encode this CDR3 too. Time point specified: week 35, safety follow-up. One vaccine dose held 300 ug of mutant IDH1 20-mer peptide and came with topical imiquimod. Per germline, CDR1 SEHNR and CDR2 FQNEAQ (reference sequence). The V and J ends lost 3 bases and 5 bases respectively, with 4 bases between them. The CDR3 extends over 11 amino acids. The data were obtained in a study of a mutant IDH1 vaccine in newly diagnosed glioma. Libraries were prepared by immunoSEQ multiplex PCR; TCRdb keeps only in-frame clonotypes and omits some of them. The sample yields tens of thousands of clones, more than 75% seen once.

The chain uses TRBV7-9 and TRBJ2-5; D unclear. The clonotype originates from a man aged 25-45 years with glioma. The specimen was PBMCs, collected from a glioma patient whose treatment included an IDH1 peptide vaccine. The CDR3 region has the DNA TGTGCCAGCAGCTTCCGGGAGACCCAGTACTTC. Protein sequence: CASSFRETQYF.